This T cell receptor (beta chain) derives from a study of blood T cell repertoires in COVID-19. About the research overall: Samples of COVID-19 (acute and convalescent) were obtained from the United States, Italy and Spain.

The repertoire was sequenced with immunoSEQ multiplex PCR; TCRdb's copy has only in-frame clones and lacks some. The table has some 150,000 clones, about three quarters seen once. The V gene's germline CDR1 is LNHDA and CDR2 SQIVND (reference sequence). The CDR3 length is 14 residues. V lost 8 bases, J lost 0 bases, and 7 bases stayed unmatched. The sequencing sample was made of peripheral blood. The clonotype originates from a man older than 75 with acute or convalescent COVID-19. This chain links TRBV19 with TRBJ2-7; 7 bases fit TRBD2. The CDR3, as DNA: TGTGCCAGTCGGGAATCTAGCGGCTCCTACGAGCAGTACTTC. Translation: CASRESSGSYEQYF.